This T cell receptor beta chain was captured in a study of T cell responses to AZD1222 COVID-19 vaccine. Points from the study as a whole: It should be noted that donors were predominantly white British and more often female, and clonal diversity was possibly underestimated.

The CDR3 sequence is 15 residues long. Germline CDR1 and CDR2: MNHNY and SVGAGI (reference sequence). The V end lost 5 bases, the J end lost 10 bases, and 21 bases lay between the germline ends. In its sample, this clone was seen a few times. Its antigen is undetermined. The protocol was immunoSEQ multiplex PCR, while the TCRdb copy is restricted to in-frame clones and leaves out a portion. The sample records 54,000 or so clones, 70% to 90% being singletons. The receptor was derived from an adult in good health. The V gene is TRBV6-6, the J gene TRBJ2-1, with D possibly TRBD2 on 6 matching bases. Sequences were derived from peripheral blood, sampled on day 0 of AZD1222 vaccination. The CDR3 coding sequence is TGTGCCAGCAGTACCCTCGCGGGGCTCCGTGCGGAGCAGTTCTTC. The encoded protein is CASSTLAGLRAEQFF.